This T cell receptor (beta chain) was observed in a study of PD-1 blockade in mismatch repair-deficient tumors. About the study: Patients had around 11 mismatch repair-deficient cancer types and were previously treated and progressing.

On this clone itself: The antigen remains undetermined.

A few pembrolizumab responders had their TCRs sequenced. Clones were sequenced by immunoSEQ multiplex PCR, and TCRdb holds only the in-frame ones, with some missing. This sample has some 100,000 clones, with 82% found just once. Study-wide results and caveats: Tumor-resident clones, often absent from pretreatment blood, expanded after pembrolizumab and then contracted.

The sequence derives from an adult with mismatch repair-deficient cancer. Sequenced here: peripheral blood, sampled approximately 35 weeks after starting pembrolizumab.

The CDR3 bases are TGCGCCAGCAGCCAAGATGGGGGACTAGCGGAGATCTCCTACGAGCAGTACTTC. Its translation: CASSQDGGLAEISYEQYF. The chain couples TRBV4-1 to TRBJ2-7; 11 bases match TRBD2. The CDR3 consists of 18 residues. Germline values: CDR1 MGHRA, CDR2 YSYEKL. J lost 0 bases, V lost 0 bases, and 7 bases had no gene match.